This T cell receptor beta chain was profiled in a study of blood T cell repertoires in COVID-19. The wider study: T cells, B-cell-depleted T cells, or PBMCs provided the cDNA or gDNA that served as material.

This clone appeared a single time. V lost 5 bases, J lost 6 bases, and 15 bases stayed unmatched. Germline CDR1 is SGHNT and CDR2 is YENEEA. The CDR3 extends over 16 amino acids. As processed by the authors: Amplified reference gene primers provided the basis for estimating nucleated cell counts. Some clones are missing from TCRdb's copy, which holds only in-frame ones; the method was immunoSEQ multiplex PCR. The DNA was the basis for D and trimming; V, J and clone size are from that table. The table shows about 280,000 clones, with around 90% occurring only once. The specimen was peripheral blood. The rearrangement links TRBV11-3 to TRBJ2-7, with TRBD1 matching over 8 bases. This sequence was found in a man aged 45 to 65 with acute or convalescent COVID-19. The CDR3 reads CASSPRNTGGFSEQYF. The CDR3 DNA sequence: TGTGCCAGCAGCCCACGAAATACAGGGGGGTTCTCCGAGCAGTACTTC.